This TCR beta chain was recorded in a study of blood T cell repertoires in COVID-19 (dated by TCRdb to the early 2020s). General notes on the study: Collaborator samples came from the United States, Italy and Spain and covered acute and convalescent phases of COVID-19. The material from the prospective study consisted of cDNA or gDNA derived from T cells, B-cell-depleted T cells, or PBMCs. The dataset comprised deeply sampled blood TCRbeta repertoires from subjects exposed to, actively infected with, or recovered from COVID-19. The repertoires were made available in a free public database intended to serve as a resource for research on the immune response to SARS-CoV-2. Samples came from the ongoing ImmuneRACE study (first 160 participants) plus 1,254 subjects from 6 global collaborators. Sample metadata almost always included a de-identified subject ID, COVID-19 status, age in years and sex. Where HLA class I and class II types were available, the types were taken from metadata supplied by the sample provider, not from assay-based typing. General conclusions and limits of the study: The amount of clinical and demographic metadata varied by source and participant and was provided uncurated.

In the prospective study, participants were about 18 to 95 years old, resided in around 25 geographic areas of the United States, and were enrolled through a virtual design. In the prospective study, participants were assigned to cohorts based on the clinical history participants reported in a screening survey and a study questionnaire. Recovered participants in ImmuneRACE Cohort 3 were defined by two consecutive negative NP/OP PCR tests, clearance by a healthcare professional, or resolution of symptoms. In the prospective study, whole blood, serum and a nasopharyngeal or oropharyngeal swab were collected from each participant by mobile phlebotomists. Over a roughly two-month period, participants in the prospective study had the option of providing additional blood draws and questionnaires. Before DNA extraction, blood samples from the prospective study were shipped at room temperature or frozen.

TCRbeta CDR3 regions were amplified from genomic DNA using the immunoSEQ Assay, a bias-controlled multiplex PCR. In the authors' own workflow: Nucleated cell counts per sample were estimated from amplification of reference gene primers within the assay. Sequence reads were collapsed and filtered to measure the absolute abundance of every unique TCRbeta CDR3 rearrangement. For each sample, productive Simpson clonality was calculated by taking the square root of Simpson's diversity index across productive rearrangements. Here the immuneACCESS table is served through TCRdb, limited to in-frame sequences with V and J called. Missing clones are a known gap in these copies; in checked studies unresolved V genes cover under half, and the rest lacks a known reason. D and trimming were read from the DNA, whereas the V and J calls and clone size are those reported in that table. In all, the sample holds over 150,000 clones, and 88% of those were seen once. The ten largest clonotypes hold roughly 9% of the sample.

V sheds 2 bases and J sheds 6 bases, leaving 8 bases between their ends. The CDR3, cysteine through phenylalanine, is 13 amino acids long. Left in the record is the CDR3 DNA by itself, 39 bases read in frame from the first base. The germline V gene encodes CDR1 MGHRA and CDR2 YSYEKL. Of note for this clone: Its antigen is unknown. Base qualities are not recorded, but no much larger clone differs from it by a single base.

The TCR was taken from a young woman who had recovered from COVID-19. The chain couples TRBV4-1 to TRBJ1-5; the best D guess is TRBD1, with 5 bases matching. Sequenced: PBMCs or T cells enriched from blood (not recorded which). The DNA sequence follows: TGCGCCAGCAGCCAACAGGGAGGTCAGCCCCAGCATTTT. Translated, this is CASSQQGGQPQHF.